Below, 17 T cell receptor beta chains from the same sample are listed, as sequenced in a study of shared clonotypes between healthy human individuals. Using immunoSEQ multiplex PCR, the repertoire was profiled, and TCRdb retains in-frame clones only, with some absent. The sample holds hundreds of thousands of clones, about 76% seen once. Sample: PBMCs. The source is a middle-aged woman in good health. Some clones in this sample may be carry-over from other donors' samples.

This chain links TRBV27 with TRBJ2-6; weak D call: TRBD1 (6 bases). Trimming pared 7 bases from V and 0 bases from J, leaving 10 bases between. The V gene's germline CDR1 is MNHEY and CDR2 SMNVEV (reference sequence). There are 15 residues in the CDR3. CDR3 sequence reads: CASTTGTSGANVLTF. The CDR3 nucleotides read TGTGCCAGCACCACAGGGACCTCTGGGGCCAACGTCCTGACTTTC.

Here the CDR3 DNA reads TGTGCCAGCAGCGCAGCCGGGACACCAACCTACGAGCAGTACTTC. Translated: CASSAAGTPTYEQYF. The rearrangement uses TRBV11-2 and TRBJ2-7; maybe TRBD1 (6 bases). Trimming left V 5 bases short and J 2 bases short, with 16 bases between. Germline CDR1 is SGHAT and CDR2 is FQNNGV. The CDR3 contains 15 residues.

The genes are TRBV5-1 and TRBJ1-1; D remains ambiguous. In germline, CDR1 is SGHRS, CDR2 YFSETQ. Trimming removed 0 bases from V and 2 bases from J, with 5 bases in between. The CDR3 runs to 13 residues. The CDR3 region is CASSLEPNTEAFF. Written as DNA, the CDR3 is TGCGCCAGCAGCTTGGAGCCAAACACTGAAGCTTTCTTT.

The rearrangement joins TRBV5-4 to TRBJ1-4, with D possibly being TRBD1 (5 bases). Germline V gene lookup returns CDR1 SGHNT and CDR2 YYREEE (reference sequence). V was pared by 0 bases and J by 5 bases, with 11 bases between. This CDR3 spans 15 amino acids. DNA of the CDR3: TGTGCCAGCAGCTTGGCCGGGACTGGAAATGAAAAACTGTTTTTT. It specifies CASSLAGTGNEKLFF.

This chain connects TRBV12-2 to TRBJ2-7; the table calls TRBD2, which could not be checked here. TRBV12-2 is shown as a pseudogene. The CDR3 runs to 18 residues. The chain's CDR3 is CASRLAGLALRSSYEQYF. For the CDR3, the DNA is TGTGCAAGTCGCTTAGCGGGACTAGCGCTCAGGAGCTCCTACGAGCAGTACTTC.

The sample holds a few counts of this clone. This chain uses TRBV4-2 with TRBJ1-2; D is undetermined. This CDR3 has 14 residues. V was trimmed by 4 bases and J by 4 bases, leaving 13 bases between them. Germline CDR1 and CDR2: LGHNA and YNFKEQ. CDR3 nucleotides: TGTGCCAGCAGCCTTTCCGGACTGAGCTATGGCTACACCTTC. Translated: CASSLSGLSYGYTF.

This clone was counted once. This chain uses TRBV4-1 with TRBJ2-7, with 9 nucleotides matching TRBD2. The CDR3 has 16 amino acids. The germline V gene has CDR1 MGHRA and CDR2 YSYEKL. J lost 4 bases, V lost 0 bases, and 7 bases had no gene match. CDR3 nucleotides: TGCGCCAGCAGCCAAGATAATAGCGGGAGTGTATACGAGCAGTACTTC. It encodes CASSQDNSGSVYEQYF.

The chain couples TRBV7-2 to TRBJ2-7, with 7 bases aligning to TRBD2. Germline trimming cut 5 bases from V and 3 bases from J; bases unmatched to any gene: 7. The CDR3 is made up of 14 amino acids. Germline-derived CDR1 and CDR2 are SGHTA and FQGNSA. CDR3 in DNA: TGTGCCAGCAGCCCGTCTAGCGGATTCTACGAGCAGTACTTC. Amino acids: CASSPSSGFYEQYF.

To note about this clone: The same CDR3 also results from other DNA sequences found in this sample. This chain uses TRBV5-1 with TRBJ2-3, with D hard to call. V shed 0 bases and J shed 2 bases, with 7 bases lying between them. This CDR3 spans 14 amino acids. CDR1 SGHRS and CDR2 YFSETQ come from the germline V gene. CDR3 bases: TGCGCCAGCAGCTTGGGGCGGCCCACAGATACGCAGTATTTT. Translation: CASSLGRPTDTQYF.

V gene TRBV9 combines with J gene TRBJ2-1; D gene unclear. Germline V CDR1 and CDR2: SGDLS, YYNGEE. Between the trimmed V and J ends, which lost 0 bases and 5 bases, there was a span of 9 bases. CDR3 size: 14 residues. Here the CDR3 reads CASSVAGSNNEQFF. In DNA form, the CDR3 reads TGTGCCAGCAGCGTAGCTGGCAGCAACAATGAGCAGTTCTTC.

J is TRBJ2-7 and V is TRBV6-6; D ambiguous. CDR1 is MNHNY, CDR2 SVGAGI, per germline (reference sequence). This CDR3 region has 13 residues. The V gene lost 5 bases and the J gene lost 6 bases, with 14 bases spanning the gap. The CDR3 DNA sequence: TGTGCCAGCAGTCGCAGACCCCTAGGCGAGCAGTACTTC. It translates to CASSRRPLGEQYF.

The CDR3 spells CASSTGKVPHDEQFF. CDR3 sequence (DNA): TGTGCCAGCAGCACTGGCAAGGTACCGCACGATGAGCAGTTCTTC. The chain carries TRBV11-3 and TRBJ2-1; D gene uncertain. V lost 5 bases and J lost 8, with 19 bases in between. The length of the CDR3 is 15 residues. Looked up from germline, CDR1 is SGHNT and CDR2 is YENEEA.

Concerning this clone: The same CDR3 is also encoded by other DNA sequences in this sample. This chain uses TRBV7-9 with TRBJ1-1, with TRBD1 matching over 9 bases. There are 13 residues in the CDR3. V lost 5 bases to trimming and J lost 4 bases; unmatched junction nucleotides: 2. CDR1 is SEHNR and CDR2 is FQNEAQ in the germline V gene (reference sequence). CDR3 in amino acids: CASSRQGGTEAFF. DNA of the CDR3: TGTGCCAGCAGCCGACAGGGGGGCACTGAAGCTTTCTTT.

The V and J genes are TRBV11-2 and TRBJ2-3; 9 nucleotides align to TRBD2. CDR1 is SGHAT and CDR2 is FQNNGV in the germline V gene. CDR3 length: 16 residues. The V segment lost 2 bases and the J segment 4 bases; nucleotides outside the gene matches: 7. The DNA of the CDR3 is TGTGCCAGCAGCTTATCAATAGCGGGAGCCTCAGATACGCAGTATTTT. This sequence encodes CASSLSIAGASDTQYF.

CDR3 residues: CASSSGGGAKNIQYF. CDR3 bases: TGTGCCAGCAGTTCCGGTGGGGGAGCCAAAAACATTCAGTACTTC. This chain joins TRBV28 and TRBJ2-4, with D possibly called TRBD1 or TRBD2 (5 bases each). The CDR3 length is 15 residues. Deletions cut 4 bases from V and 0 bases from J, with 10 bases between. Germline CDR1 is MDHEN and CDR2 is SYDVKM.

DNA for the CDR3: TGTGCCAGCAGCGTTGGACGGGTTGGAGAGCAGTACTTC. This translates into CASSVGRVGEQYF. The gene calls are TRBV11-3 and TRBJ2-7; D uncertain. Between the trimmed V and J ends, which lost 5 bases and 7 bases, there was a span of 15 bases. CDR3 length: 13 residues. Germline CDR1 SGHNT, CDR2 YENEEA.

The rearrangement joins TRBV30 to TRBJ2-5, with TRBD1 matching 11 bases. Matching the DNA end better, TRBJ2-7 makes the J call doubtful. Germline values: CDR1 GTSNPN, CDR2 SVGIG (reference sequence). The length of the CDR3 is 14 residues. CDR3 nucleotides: TGTGCCTGGAGCCCCGGGACAGGGGGCTACGAGCAGTACTTC. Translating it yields CAWSPGTGGYEQYF.